The 25 T cell receptor beta chains below come from one sample, sequenced in a study of T cells after yellow fever vaccination (dated by TCRdb to about 2019). The method was 5' RACE. The sequencer listed for this sample is Illumina HiSeq 2500. TCRdb reanalyzed the raw reads on its own, using fastp at Q25 for trimming and MiXCR for clone calling, and kept in-frame beta chains. Entries are consolidated by CDR3 protein sequence, retaining the most common genes and DNA. The table for this sample lists 500,000 to 700,000 distinct CDR3 sequences; 15% to 20% of them were counted only once. The ten largest clones take up approximately 14% of the sample. The treatment or condition label for this specimen denotes: live attenuated yellow fever vaccine strain. This sample comprised PBMCs, obtained 15 days after the yellow fever booster vaccination. Every receptor here comes from a man aged 25 to 40 who received the YFV17D yellow fever vaccine.

This clonotype was seen just once. The chain links TRBV7-2 to TRBJ2-7; possibly TRBD1 for D (6 bases). Germline lookup yields CDR1 SGHTA and CDR2 FQGNSA. The V and J ends lost 4 bases and 2 bases respectively, with 12 bases between them. The length of the CDR3 is 14 residues. The CDR3 DNA reads as TGTGCCAGCAGCTCCCGGGACAACACCTACGAGCAGTACTTC. Encoded protein: CASSSRDNTYEQYF.

This clonotype occurred a few times. V gene TRBV7-8 combines with J gene TRBJ2-1, with 9 positions matching TRBD2. Germline V gene sequence: CDR1 SGHVS, CDR2 FQNEAQ. CDR3 length: 15 amino acids. The V segment lost 1 base and the J segment 9 bases; nucleotides outside the gene matches: 7. CDR3 sequence (DNA): TGTGCCAGCAGCTTAGTTGGTAGCGGGAGTGGTGAGCAGTTCTTC. Amino acids: CASSLVGSGSGEQFF.

In this sample, this clonotype turned up a few times. The chain couples TRBV29-1 to TRBJ2-1, with unresolved D. The germline V gene has CDR1 SQVTM and CDR2 ANQGSEA. CDR3 length: 16 residues. Trimming pared 3 bases from V and 6 bases from J, leaving 21 bases between. CDR3 coding DNA: TGCAGCGTTGATCGGAGTTTCATAGCAACCGGCAATGAGCAGTTCTTC. It specifies CSVDRSFIATGNEQFF.

This clonotype has just a few counts. The gene calls are TRBV20-1 and TRBJ2-3; 10 nucleotides match TRBD2. Germline lookup yields CDR1 DFQATT and CDR2 SNEGSKA (reference sequence). V lost 3 bases to trimming and J lost 6 bases; unmatched junction nucleotides: 9. This CDR3 is 15 amino acids long. CDR3 loop: CSASPHLAGADTQYF. Here the CDR3 DNA reads TGCAGTGCTAGTCCTCACCTAGCGGGAGCGGATACGCAGTATTTT.

The V gene is TRBV29-1, the J gene TRBJ1-5, with D possibly matching TRBD1 (5 bases). Germline-derived CDR1 and CDR2 are SQVTM and ANQGSEA. The CDR3 length is 13 residues. V was cut by 6 bases and J by 4 bases, with 13 bases left in between. The CDR3 region is CSVGGTGNQPQHF. The CDR3 DNA sequence: TGCAGCGTGGGCGGGACTGGGAATCAGCCCCAGCATTTT.

This clonotype was observed a handful of times. The CDR3 reads CASSPRDYNEQFF. CDR3 coding DNA: TGTGCCAGCTCACCACGAGATTACAATGAGCAGTTCTTC. V usage is TRBV18 and J usage is TRBJ2-1; D is uncertain. There are 13 residues in the CDR3. V lost 1 base to trimming and J lost 4 bases, with 5 bases between them. In germline, CDR1 is KGHSH, CDR2 LQKENI.

The chain is built from TRBV7-8 and TRBJ1-5; a weak D match, TRBD1 (5 bases). CDR1 SGHVS and CDR2 FQNEAQ come from the germline V gene. This CDR3 region has 13 residues. V was cut by 8 bases and J by 1 base, with 9 bases left in between. The DNA of the CDR3 is TGTGCCAGCGGAAGGGACAGCAATCAGCCCCAGCATTTT. It is translated as CASGRDSNQPQHF.

The rearrangement joins TRBV20-1 to TRBJ2-7; D might be TRBD2 (6 bases). Trimming took off 7 bases at V and 0 bases at J, with 13 bases between the two ends. The CDR3 extends over 13 amino acids. The germline V gene has CDR1 DFQATT and CDR2 SNEGSKA (reference sequence). The CDR3 sequence is CSVEGNGSYEQYF. The CDR3 DNA reads TGCAGTGTGGAGGGCAACGGCTCCTACGAGCAGTACTTC.

This clonotype turned up a few times. The V call is TRBV4-3, the J call TRBJ2-1; the match to TRBD2 covers 13 bases. With 2 bases clipped from V and 10 bases from J, the junction kept 2 bases outside the gene matches. In germline, CDR1 is LGHNA, CDR2 YSLEER. This CDR3 is built from 14 residues. The CDR3 coding sequence is TGCGCCAGCAGCCAAAGGACTAGCGGGGGAGAGCAGTTCTTC. Translation: CASSQRTSGGEQFF.

This chain uses TRBV6-5 with TRBJ2-1; D remains unclear. The CDR3 extends over 15 amino acids. Trimming pared 0 bases from V and 5 bases from J, leaving 11 bases between. CDR1 MNHEY and CDR2 SVGAGI come from the germline V gene. The CDR3 loop reads CASSYSGRANNEQFF. The CDR3 DNA reads TGTGCCAGCAGTTACTCGGGTAGGGCCAACAATGAGCAGTTCTTC.

V gene TRBV12-3 or TRBV12-4 combines with J gene TRBJ2-1; D is ambiguous. The CDR3 length is 14 residues. The ends were cut back, 3 bases at V and 4 bases at J, with 10 bases in the middle. The CDR3: CASSFSPVYNEQFF. The DNA for the CDR3 is TGTGCCAGCAGTTTTTCTCCGGTTTACAATGAGCAGTTCTTC.

The chain combines TRBV20-1 with TRBJ2-1; possible D gene TRBD2, 5 bases. The CDR3 length is 11 residues. Trimming removed 2 bases at V and 9 bases at J, with 8 bases between. Looked up from germline, CDR1 is DFQATT and CDR2 is SNEGSKA (reference sequence). CDR3 sequence (DNA): TGCAGTGCTAGAAACAGCGGTGAGCAGTTCTTC. This sequence encodes CSARNSGEQFF.

This clonotype has a count of ten or more. The CDR3 sequence is CASSLGGLADNEQFF. The CDR3 nucleotides are TGCGCCAGCAGCTTGGGAGGCCTAGCGGACAATGAGCAGTTCTTC. The chain employs TRBV5-1 and TRBJ2-1; 7 bases fit TRBD2. This CDR3 is built from 15 residues. The V segment lost 0 bases and the J segment 5 bases; nucleotides outside the gene matches: 5. From germline, CDR1 is SGHRS and CDR2 YFSETQ.

This clonotype has more than one count but fewer than ten. A junction boundary mismatches the germline segment, possibly from a read error. The chain is built from TRBV29-1 and TRBJ1-4, with 9 bases lining up with TRBD1. The CDR3 is 13 amino acids. CDR1 SQVTM and CDR2 ANQGSEA come from the germline V gene. The CDR3 spells CSVDGDRDEKLFF. The CDR3 DNA follows: TGCAGCGTGGACGGGGACAGGGATGAGAAACTGTTTTTT.

The chain uses TRBV5-6 and TRBJ1-2; TRBD1 might be the D (6 bases). Per the germline V gene, CDR1 is SGHDT and CDR2 is YYEEEE. Trimming removed 4 bases at V and 8 bases at J, with 15 bases between. CDR3 length equals 13 residues. DNA for the CDR3: TGTGCCAGCAGCACGGGGGGGGGCCGAGGCTACACCTTC. This codes for CASSTGGGRGYTF.

This clonotype was counted a few times. The chain carries TRBV28 and TRBJ1-2; perhaps TRBD1 as D (6 bases). Trimming left V 6 bases short and J 8 bases short, with 13 bases between. Germline V gene data show CDR1 as MDHEN and CDR2 as SYDVKM. This CDR3 is built from 12 residues. CDR3 in DNA: TGTGCCAGCAGCACAGGGTTTCGGGGCTACACCTTC. It specifies CASSTGFRGYTF.

The sample holds a few counts of this clonotype. This chain links TRBV10-3 with TRBJ2-5; TRBD2 agrees at 9 bases. V shed 4 bases and J 1 base; nucleotides not matched to a gene: 4. This CDR3 spans 15 amino acids. Looked up from germline, CDR1 is ENHRY and CDR2 is SYGVKD. The CDR3 DNA is TGTGCCATCAGTGGGACTAGCGTTCCCCAAGAGACCCAGTACTTC. Protein product: CAISGTSVPQETQYF.

In this sample, this clonotype turned up once. The rearrangement links TRBV7-2 to TRBJ1-2; D call uncertain. Germline V gives CDR1 SGHTA, CDR2 FQGNSA. The CDR3 sequence is 14 residues long. V lost 0 bases to trimming and J lost 5 bases, with 10 bases between them. Written as DNA, the CDR3 is TGTGCCAGCAGCTTAGCTGGGATACGTTATGGCTACACCTTC. Amino acids: CASSLAGIRYGYTF.

This clonotype was seen a handful of times. The chain employs TRBV28 and TRBJ2-7; D may be TRBD1 or TRBD2 (5 bases each). The germline V and J ends were trimmed by 2 bases and 2 bases, with 10 bases remaining between them. The CDR3 is 14 amino acids. CDR1 is MDHEN, CDR2 SYDVKM, per germline. The CDR3: CASSLKGPAYEQYF. CDR3 in DNA: TGTGCCAGCAGTTTAAAGGGACCAGCCTACGAGCAGTACTTC.

The chain recombines TRBV10-3 with TRBJ2-2, with 7 bases fitting TRBD1. V shed 5 bases, J shed 5 bases, and the junction held 8 bases outside the gene matches. The CDR3 sequence is 15 residues long. Germline V gene lookup returns CDR1 ENHRY and CDR2 SYGVKD. This CDR3 reads CAISRGTVSTGELFF. CDR3 DNA sequence: TGTGCCATCAGTAGAGGGACAGTATCAACCGGGGAGCTGTTTTTT.

The V and J genes are TRBV28 and TRBJ2-7; TRBD2 matches 7 bases. Germline V gene lookup returns CDR1 MDHEN and CDR2 SYDVKM. The CDR3 sequence is 17 residues long. V lost 3 bases to trimming and J lost 3 bases; unmatched junction nucleotides: 14. The CDR3 DNA sequence: TGTGCCAGCAGTTTCTACGGACAAATTGGGAGGGTCTACGAGCAGTACTTC. It is translated as CASSFYGQIGRVYEQYF.

This clonotype has more than one count but fewer than ten. V is TRBV5-1 and J is TRBJ2-7; the D is unclear. Trimming took off 0 bases at V and 7 bases at J, with 8 bases between the two ends. Germline V gene sequence: CDR1 SGHRS, CDR2 YFSETQ. This CDR3 region has 12 residues. The CDR3 sequence: CASSLVESEQYF. Here the CDR3 DNA reads TGCGCCAGCAGCTTGGTCGAAAGTGAGCAGTACTTC. The full variable domain, in which reference TRBV5-1 and TRBJ2-7 provide the parts outside the CDR3, is KAGVTQTPRYLIKTRGQQVTLSCSPISGHRSVSWYQQTPGQGLQFLFEYFSETQRNKGNFPGRFSGRQFSNSRSEMNVSTLELGDSALYLCASSLVESEQYFGPGTRLTVT.

The chain uses TRBV20-1 and TRBJ2-7; 11 bases line up with TRBD2. The CDR3 length is 15 residues. Germline CDR1 and CDR2: DFQATT and SNEGSKA (reference sequence). Losses at the gene ends were 8 bases for V and 7 bases for J; bases not matched to a gene: 16. The CDR3 DNA follows: TGCAGTATGCTAGGTGTTACTAGCGGGAGCGTTGAGCAGTACTTC. Translation gives CSMLGVTSGSVEQYF.

This clonotype has just a few counts. V usage is TRBV4-3 and J usage is TRBJ2-1; D is possibly TRBD1 or TRBD2 (6 bases each). The germline CDR1 and CDR2 sequences are LGHNA and YSLEER. Trimming took 3 bases from V and 3 from J, leaving 18 bases between them. The CDR3 is 17 amino acids. CDR3 sequence (DNA): TGCGCCAGCAGCCATCAAGGGGGGACCCGAATCTACAATGAGCAGTTCTTC. It translates to CASSHQGGTRIYNEQFF.

This clonotype has more than one count but fewer than ten. The V gene is TRBV27, the J gene TRBJ1-6, with a weak D call TRBD1 (5 bases). V was shortened by 5 bases and J by 7 bases, with 9 bases between the two germline ends. This CDR3 has 13 amino acids. Germline V lookup: CDR1 MNHEY, CDR2 SMNVEV (reference sequence). Here the CDR3 DNA reads TGTGCCAGCAGTAACGGACAAAATTCACCCCTCCACTTT. Its translation is CASSNGQNSPLHF.